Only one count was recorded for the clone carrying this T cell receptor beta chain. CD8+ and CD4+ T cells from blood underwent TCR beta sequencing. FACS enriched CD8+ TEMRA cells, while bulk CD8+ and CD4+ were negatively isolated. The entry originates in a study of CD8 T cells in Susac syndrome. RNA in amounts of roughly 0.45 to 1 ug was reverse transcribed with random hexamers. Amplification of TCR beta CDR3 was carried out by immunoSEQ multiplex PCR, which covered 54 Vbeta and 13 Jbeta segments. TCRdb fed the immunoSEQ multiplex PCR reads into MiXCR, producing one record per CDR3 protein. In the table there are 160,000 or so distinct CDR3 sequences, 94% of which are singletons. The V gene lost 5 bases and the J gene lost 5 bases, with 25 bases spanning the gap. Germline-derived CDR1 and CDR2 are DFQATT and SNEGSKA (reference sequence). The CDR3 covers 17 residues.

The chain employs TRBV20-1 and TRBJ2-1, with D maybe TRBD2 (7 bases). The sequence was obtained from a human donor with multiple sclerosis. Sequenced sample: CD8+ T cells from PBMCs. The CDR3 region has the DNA TGCAGTGCTGTCACCCTTGGGGGGGGGCTCGAAAACAATGAGCAGTTCTTC. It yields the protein CSAVTLGGGLENNEQFF.